Listed below are T cell receptor beta chains from one sample, sequenced in a study of T cells in Graves' hyperthyroidism and ophthalmopathy. TCRdb ran MiXCR on the multiplex PCR reads and lists one entry per CDR3 protein. The sample contains about 760,000 distinct CDR3 sequences, around a third of which appear only once. The specimen was blood. These receptors were obtained from a woman in her thirties or forties with Graves' hyperthyroidism. CDR3s include the opening cysteine and the closing phenylalanine or tryptophan. D genes are given only for firm matches. A clone size is listed for some rows: how often the clone was seen (once, few, many), or a class if it is expanded.

>TRBJ1-2|.|.|TRBV7-2
CASSPATAGSCTF
TGTGCCAGCAGCCCTGCGACAGCAGGGAGCTGCACCTTC
>TRBJ1-5|.|few|TRBV10-3
CASSLWTSNQPQHF
TGTGCCAGCAGTTTATGGACAAGCAATCAGCCCCAGCATTTT
>TRBJ1-2|.|.|TRBV2
CASSPAEHYGYTF
TGTGCCAGCTCACCAGCCGAACACTATGGCTACACCTTC
>TRBJ1-4|TRBD1|.|TRBV9
CASSARPDRDANEKLFF
TGTGCCAGCAGCGCCCGCCCCGACAGGGATGCTAATGAAAAACTGTTTTTT
>TRBJ2-7|TRBD1|.|TRBV29-1
CSVPGQGETYEQYF
TGCAGCGTGCCGGGACAGGGGGAGACCTACGAGCAGTACTTC
>TRBJ1-1|TRBD1|.|TRBV9
CASSPRTGGGNTEAFF
TGTGCCAGCAGCCCCCGGACAGGGGGCGGAAACACTGAAGCTTTCTTT
>TRBJ1-5|.|many|TRBV7-2
CASSPEDVQPQHF
TGTGCCAGCAGCCCCGAGGACGTTCAGCCCCAGCATTTT
>TRBJ1-2|.|.|TRBV24-1
CASSTLFRGRGYGYTF
TGTGCCAGCAGTACCCTATTCAGGGGTCGTGGCTATGGCTACACCTTC
>TRBJ1-2|TRBD1|few|TRBV6-5
CASSYSDREDYGYTF
TGTGCCAGCAGTTACTCCGACAGGGAGGACTATGGCTACACCTTC
>TRBJ1-1|TRBD1|.|TRBV7-9
CASSPGQPAEAFF
TGTGCCAGCAGCCCGGGACAGCCGGCTGAAGCTTTCTTT
>TRBJ1-2|TRBD1|.|TRBV5-1
CASSPNLGTGPYGYTF
TGCGCCAGCAGCCCGAACTTGGGGACAGGCCCGTATGGCTACACCTTC
>TRBJ2-5|.|many|TRBV5-4
CASSRKIGETQYF
TGTGCCAGCAGCCGGAAGATAGGGGAGACCCAGTACTTC
>TRBJ1-6|.|many|TRBV9
CASSVALSSPLHF
TGTGCCAGCAGCGTAGCTTTGAGTTCACCCCTCCACTTT
>TRBJ1-6|.|few|TRBV6-4
CASSDRGNSSPLHF
TGTGCCAGCAGTGACCGGGGGAATAGTTCACCCCTCCACTTT
>TRBJ1-4|.|few|TRBV2
CASRDQYLWEKLFF
TGTGCCAGCAGAGATCAATACCTCTGGGAAAAACTGTTTTTT
>TRBJ2-5|TRBD2|many|TRBV7-8
CASSLTSGETQYF
TGTGCCAGCAGCCTAACTAGCGGAGAGACCCAGTACTTC
>TRBJ1-5|.|.|TRBV10-3
CAISETDSKPQHF
TGTGCCATCAGTGAGACCGACAGTAAGCCCCAGCATTTT
>TRBJ2-5|.|few|TRBV29-1
CSPKISETQYF
TGCAGCCCGAAGATTTCTGAGACCCAGTACTTC
>TRBJ2-2|.|many|TRBV10-3
CAISDLRGELFF
TGTGCCATCAGTGATTTAAGGGGGGAGCTGTTTTTT
>TRBJ2-7|TRBD2|.|TRBV20-1
CSVWTGGAPGEQYF
TGCAGTGTTTGGACGGGAGGCGCTCCGGGCGAGCAGTACTTC
>TRBJ1-5|.|many|TRBV10-3
CATQGFSGNQPQHF
TGTGCCACACAGGGTTTTTCGGGCAATCAGCCCCAGCATTTT
>TRBJ2-3|.|.|TRBV12-3/TRBV12-4
CASSPRADTQYF
TGTGCCAGCAGTCCCAGGGCAGATACGCAGTATTTT
>TRBJ2-7|.|few|TRBV5-1
CASSLEGITTYEQYF
TGCGCCAGCAGCTTGGAAGGGATAACCACCTACGAGCAGTACTTC
>TRBJ2-7|TRBD2|many|TRBV29-1
CSVEGARGREYEQYF
TGCAGCGTTGAAGGCGCTCGAGGGCGGGAGTACGAGCAGTACTTC
>TRBJ1-1|.|many|TRBV29-1
CSVLEGGTEAFF
TGCAGCGTGTTAGAAGGGGGCACTGAAGCTTTCTTT